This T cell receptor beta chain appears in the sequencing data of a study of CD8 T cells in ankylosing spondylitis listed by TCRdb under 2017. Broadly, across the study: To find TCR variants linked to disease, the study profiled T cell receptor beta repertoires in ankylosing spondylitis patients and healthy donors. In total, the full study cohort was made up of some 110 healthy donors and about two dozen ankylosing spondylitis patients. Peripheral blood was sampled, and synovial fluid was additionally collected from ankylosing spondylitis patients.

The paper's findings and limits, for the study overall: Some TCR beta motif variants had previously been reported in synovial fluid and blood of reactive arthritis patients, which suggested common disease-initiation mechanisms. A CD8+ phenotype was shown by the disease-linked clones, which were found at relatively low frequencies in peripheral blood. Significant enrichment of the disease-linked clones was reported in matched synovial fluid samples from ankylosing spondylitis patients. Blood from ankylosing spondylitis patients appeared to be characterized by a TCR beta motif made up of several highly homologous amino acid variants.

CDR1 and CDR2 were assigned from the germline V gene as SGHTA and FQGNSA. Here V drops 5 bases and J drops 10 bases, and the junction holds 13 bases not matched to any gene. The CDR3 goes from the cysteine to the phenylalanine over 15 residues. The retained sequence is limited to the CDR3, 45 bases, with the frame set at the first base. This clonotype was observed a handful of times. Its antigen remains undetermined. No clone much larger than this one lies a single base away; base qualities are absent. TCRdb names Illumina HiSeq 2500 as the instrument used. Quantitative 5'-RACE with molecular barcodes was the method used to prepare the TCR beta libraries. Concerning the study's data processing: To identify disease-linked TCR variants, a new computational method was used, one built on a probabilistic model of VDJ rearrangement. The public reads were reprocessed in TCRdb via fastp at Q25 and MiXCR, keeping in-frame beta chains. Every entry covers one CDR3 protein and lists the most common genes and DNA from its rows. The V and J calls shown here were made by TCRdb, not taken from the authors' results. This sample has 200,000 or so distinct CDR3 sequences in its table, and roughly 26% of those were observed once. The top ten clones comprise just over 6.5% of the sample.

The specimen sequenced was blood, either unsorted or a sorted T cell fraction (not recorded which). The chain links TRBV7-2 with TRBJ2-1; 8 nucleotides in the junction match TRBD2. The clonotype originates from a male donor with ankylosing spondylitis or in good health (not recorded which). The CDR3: CASSLTSGPLGEQFF. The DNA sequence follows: TGTGCCAGCAGCCTCACTAGCGGCCCCCTCGGGGAGCAGTTCTTC. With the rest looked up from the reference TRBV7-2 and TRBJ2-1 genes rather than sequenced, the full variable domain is GAGVSQSPSNKVTEKGKDVELRCDPISGHTALYWYRQSLGQGLEFLIYFQGNSAPDKSGLPSDRFSAERTGGSVSTLTIQRTQQEDSAVYLCASSLTSGPLGEQFFGPGTRLTVL.